Listed here is a single T cell receptor (beta chain). The antigen is undetermined. This sample stems from a study of cytomegalovirus exposure and HLA in healthy donors. The study, taken as a whole, reports: A highly shared variant cluster was judged a likely technical artifact. Within an earlier analysis, most TCR beta V segments proved productive either about 87% or about 30% of the time.

13 Jbeta primers and 60 Vbeta primers were used for the PCR. The table came from immunoSEQ multiplex PCR; TCRdb's copy has only in-frame clones and leaves some out. The sample has some 140,000 clones; 72% are singletons. Sequenced: PBMCs. This TCR derives from a man aged 45-65 years in good health and CMV-seropositive.

The CDR3 region is CASSWTSGVGEQYF. CDR3 bases: TGTGCCAGCAGTTGGACTAGCGGAGTGGGGGAGCAGTACTTC. V gene TRBV28 combines with J gene TRBJ2-7; the match to TRBD2 covers 10 bases. V trimming: 4 bases; J trimming: 7 bases; junction bases outside the gene matches: 7. CDR3 length: 14 amino acids. Germline CDR1 is MDHEN and CDR2 is SYDVKM.